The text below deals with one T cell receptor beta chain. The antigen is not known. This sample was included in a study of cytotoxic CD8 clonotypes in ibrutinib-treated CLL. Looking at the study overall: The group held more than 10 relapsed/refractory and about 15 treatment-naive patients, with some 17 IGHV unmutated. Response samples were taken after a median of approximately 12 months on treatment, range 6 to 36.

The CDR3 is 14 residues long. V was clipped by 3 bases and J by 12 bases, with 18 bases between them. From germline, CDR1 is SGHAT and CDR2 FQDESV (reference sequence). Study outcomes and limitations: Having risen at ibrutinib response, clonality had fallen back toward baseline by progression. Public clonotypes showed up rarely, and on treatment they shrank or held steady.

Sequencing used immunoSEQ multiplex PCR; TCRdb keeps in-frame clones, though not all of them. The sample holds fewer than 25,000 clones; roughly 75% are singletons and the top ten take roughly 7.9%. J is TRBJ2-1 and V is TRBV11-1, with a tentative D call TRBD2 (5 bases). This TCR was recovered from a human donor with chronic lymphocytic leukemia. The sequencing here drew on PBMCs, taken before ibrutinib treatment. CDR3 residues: CASSLRVKAFPQFF. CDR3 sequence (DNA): TGTGCCAGCAGCTTGAGGGTCAAAGCTTTCCCGCAGTTCTTC.